This T cell receptor (beta chain) was identified in a study of Ad26.COV2.S vaccination and SARS-CoV-2 variants. As to treatment: roughly 20 received Ad26.COV2.S at low or high dose, single or two shots; 5 received placebo; per-sample allocation not given. All samples were drawn on day 63, counting from the first vaccine or placebo injection. Clones were sequenced by immunoSEQ multiplex PCR, and TCRdb holds only the in-frame ones, with some missing. The sample carries about 390,000 clones, 75% to 90% recorded once. The source material was peripheral blood, sampled in a trial of Ad26.COV2.S vaccine versus placebo. This TCR came from a person between 18 and 60 years old who received the Ad26.COV2.S COVID-19 vaccine or a placebo.

Here the CDR3 DNA reads TGTGCCAGCAGCCAAGAAGGGTTTATGAACACTGAAGCTTTCTTT. Its protein is CASSQEGFMNTEAFF. This chain joins TRBV3-1 (or the pseudogene TRBV3-2) and TRBJ1-1; D gene uncertain. This CDR3 has 15 amino acids. V lost 0 bases, J lost 0 bases, and 8 bases lay in between. Germline CDR1 is LGHDT and CDR2 is YNNKEL (reference sequence).